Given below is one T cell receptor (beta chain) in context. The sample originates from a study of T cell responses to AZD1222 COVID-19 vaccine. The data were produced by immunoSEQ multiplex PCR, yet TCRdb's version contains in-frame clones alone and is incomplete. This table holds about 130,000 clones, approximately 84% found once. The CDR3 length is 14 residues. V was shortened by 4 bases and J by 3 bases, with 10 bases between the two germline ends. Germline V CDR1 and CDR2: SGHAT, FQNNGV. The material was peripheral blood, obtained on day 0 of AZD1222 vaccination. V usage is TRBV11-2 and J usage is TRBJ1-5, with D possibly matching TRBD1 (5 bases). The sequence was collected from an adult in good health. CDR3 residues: CASSWSGANQPQHF. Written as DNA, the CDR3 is TGTGCCAGCAGCTGGTCCGGGGCCAATCAGCCCCAGCATTTT.